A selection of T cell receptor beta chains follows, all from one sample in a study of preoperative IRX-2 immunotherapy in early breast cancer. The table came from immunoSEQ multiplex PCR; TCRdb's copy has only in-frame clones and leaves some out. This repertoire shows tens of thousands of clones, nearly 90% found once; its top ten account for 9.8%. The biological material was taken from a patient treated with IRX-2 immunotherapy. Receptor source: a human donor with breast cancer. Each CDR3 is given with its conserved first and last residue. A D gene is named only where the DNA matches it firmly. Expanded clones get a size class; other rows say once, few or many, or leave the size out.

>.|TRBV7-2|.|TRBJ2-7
TGTGCCAGCAGCTTAGCCGGTGGCCGTTACGAGCAGTACTTC
CASSLAGGRYEQYF
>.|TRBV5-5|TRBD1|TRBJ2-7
TGTGCCAGCAGCGCAACCGGGACAGGGGAAGTGCAGTACTTC
CASSATGTGEVQYF
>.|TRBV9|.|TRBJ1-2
TGTGCCAGCAGCGCACCACAGGGACTTCTCTATGGCTACACCTTC
CASSAPQGLLYGYTF
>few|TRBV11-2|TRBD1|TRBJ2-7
TGTGCCAGCAGCTTAGATTGGACAGGGAAAGAGCAGTACTTC
CASSLDWTGKEQYF
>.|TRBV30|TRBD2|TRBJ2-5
TGTGCCTGGAGTGTCTCTAGCGGGGGGCAAGAGACCCAGTACTTC
CAWSVSSGGQETQYF
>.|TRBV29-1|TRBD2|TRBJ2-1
TGCAGCGCCGAGGTTGGGACTAGCGGGGGCAATGAGCAGTTCTTC
CSAEVGTSGGNEQFF
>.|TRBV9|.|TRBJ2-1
TGTGCCAGCAGCGTAGTGGGCCTCAATGAGCAGTTCTTC
CASSVVGLNEQFF
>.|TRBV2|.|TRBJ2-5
TGTGCCAGCCGGGGCCTGGAGACCCAGTACTTC
CASRGLETQYF
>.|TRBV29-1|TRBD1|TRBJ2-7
TGCAGCGTAGCTATGGGGGGACAGGGATCCTACGAGCAGTACTTC
CSVAMGGQGSYEQYF
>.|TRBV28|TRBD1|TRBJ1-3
TGTGCCAGCAGTCTCGACAGGGCAGGAAACACCATATATTTT
CASSLDRAGNTIYF
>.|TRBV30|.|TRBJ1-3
TGTGCCTGGAGTCCCAGGACAGCCAGCTCTGGAAACACCATATATTTT
CAWSPRTASSGNTIYF
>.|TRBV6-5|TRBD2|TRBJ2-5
TGTGCCAGCAGTTACCCCAGAGCGGGGTCCCAAGAGACCCAGTACTTC
CASSYPRAGSQETQYF
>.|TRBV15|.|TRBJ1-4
TGTGCCACCAGCAGGGACGGGGGAGAAAAACTGTTTTTT
CATSRDGGEKLFF
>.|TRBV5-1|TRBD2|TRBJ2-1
TGCGCCAGCAGCTACCCTATAGCGGGAGGGAGCTACAATGAGCAGTTCTTC
CASSYPIAGGSYNEQFF
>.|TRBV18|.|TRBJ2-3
TGTGCCAGCTCACCTAAACCAGGGCCAGATACGCAGTATTTT
CASSPKPGPDTQYF
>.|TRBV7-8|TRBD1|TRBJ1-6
TGTGCCAGCAGCACGGACAGGAATAATTCACCCCTCCACTTT
CASSTDRNNSPLHF
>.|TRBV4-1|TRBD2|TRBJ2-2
TGCGCCAGCAGCCAGGGGGGACTAGCGGGAGTAGGCACCGGGGAGCTGTTTTTT
CASSQGGLAGVGTGELFF
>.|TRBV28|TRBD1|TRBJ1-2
TGTGCCAGCAGTTCGAGGGCCCTAGGACAGGGAGGGCGTGGCTACACCTTC
CASSSRALGQGGRGYTF
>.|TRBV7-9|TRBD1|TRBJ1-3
TGTGCCAGCAGCGCGACAGGGGTGGGAAACACCATATATTTT
CASSATGVGNTIYF
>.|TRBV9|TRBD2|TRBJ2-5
TGTGCCAGCAGCGTAGCGGGGGGACAAGAGACCCAGTACTTC
CASSVAGGQETQYF